This T cell receptor (beta chain) was captured by sequencing in a study of T cell repertoires in cytomegalovirus infection. Study-level background: CMV epitopes used comprised recently identified HLA-C-restricted ones and well-studied HLA-B-restricted ones. Public TCR beta signatures indicated both CMV infection and matching HLA type. General study findings and limits: CMV-specific HLA-C-restricted TCR beta clonotypes dominated the ex vivo response. Accumulated public TCR beta family frequency recognized individuals carrying CMV together with the relevant HLA.

J was trimmed by 8 bases and V by 5 bases; bases with no gene match: 8. The CDR3 extends over 15 amino acids. Comment on this clonotype: Its specificity is unknown.

TCRdb redid the calling of the reads with MiXCR, one entry per CDR3 protein. The sample shows a few hundred thousand distinct CDR3 sequences, approximately 40% of them seen only once. Sequences were derived from cultured PBMCs, sampled from culture after CMV antigen stimulation. The chain uses TRBV12-3 or TRBV12-4 and TRBJ1-6; 8 positions match TRBD1. The TCR sequence derives from a human donor in good health (CMV status not recorded). Some clones in this sample may be carry-over from other donors' samples. The CDR3 reads CASSKTGAKDSPLHF. The CDR3 DNA is TGTGCCAGCAGTAAGACAGGGGCGAAGGATTCACCCCTCCACTTT.